This entry lists 27 T cell receptor beta chains sequenced from one sample in a study of cytomegalovirus exposure and HLA in healthy donors. PCR employed 60 Vbeta and 13 Jbeta primers. Profiling relied on immunoSEQ multiplex PCR, and the TCRdb table lists in-frame clones only, not all of them. Here the sample spans fewer than 45,000 clones, about 78% being singletons. Sequencing used PBMCs. These receptors were collected from a woman aged 30 to 39 in good health and CMV-seronegative.

This clone was counted between two and nine times. The chain carries TRBV6-1 and TRBJ1-1; D is unresolved. Trimming took 6 bases from V and 2 from J, leaving 16 bases between them. The CDR3 has 15 amino acids. From germline, CDR1 is MNHNS and CDR2 SASEGT. The CDR3 reads CASRRVTTDNTEAFF. The CDR3 coding sequence is TGTGCCAGCAGGAGGGTGACTACGGACAACACTGAAGCTTTCTTT.

There are a few counts of this clone. V usage is TRBV6-5 and J usage is TRBJ2-2, with D perhaps matching TRBD1 (5 bases). V shed 6 bases and J shed 6 bases, with 17 bases lying between them. Germline lookup yields CDR1 MNHEY and CDR2 SVGAGI. The CDR3 runs 15 residues. The CDR3, as DNA: TGTGCCAGCAGCAGGACAAACCCTTGGGCCGGGGAGCTGTTTTTT. It is translated as CASSRTNPWAGELFF.

The chain uses TRBV4-2 and TRBJ2-2; 9 bases line up with TRBD2. The CDR3 sequence is 17 residues long. V lost 1 base and J lost 7; bases outside the gene matches: 10. CDR1 and CDR2 from the germline V gene are LGHNA and YNFKEQ. CDR3 loop: CASSQGAAGGLGGELFF. The CDR3 DNA reads TGTGCCAGCAGCCAAGGGGCGGCGGGGGGGCTGGGCGGGGAGCTGTTTTTT.

V gene TRBV6-5 combines with J gene TRBJ1-2; 9 nucleotides agree with TRBD1. The CDR3 has 14 amino acids. Trimming removed 6 bases from V and 7 bases from J; junction bases left unmatched: 9. CDR1 and CDR2 from the germline V gene are MNHEY and SVGAGI. For the CDR3, the DNA is TGTGCCAGCAGCACCAAACAGGGGGCGAGTGGCTACACCTTC. It specifies CASSTKQGASGYTF.

The chain links TRBV5-6 to TRBJ2-1; weak D call: TRBD1 (6 bases). V lost 5 bases, J lost 7 bases, and 16 bases lay in between. This CDR3 comprises 14 residues. The germline V gene has CDR1 SGHDT and CDR2 YYEEEE. CDR3 loop: CASSSVTGLNEQFF. The CDR3 nucleotides are TGTGCCAGCAGTTCCGTCACAGGGCTGAATGAGCAGTTCTTC.

This chain connects TRBV7-9 to TRBJ2-3; 9 positions match TRBD2. CDR1 and CDR2 from the germline V gene are SEHNR and FQNEAQ (reference sequence). With V trimmed by 5 bases and J by 2 bases, 8 bases remained unmatched. This CDR3 has 16 residues. CDR3 sequence reads: CASSGIAGASTDTQYF. The CDR3 DNA reads as TGTGCCAGCAGCGGGATAGCGGGGGCGTCCACAGATACGCAGTATTTT.

The chain employs TRBV14 and TRBJ2-5; no reliable D call. The germline CDR1 and CDR2 sequences are SGHDN and FVKESK. V gave up 1 base and J gave up 5 bases, with 14 bases separating them. This CDR3 has 15 residues. The CDR3 DNA reads TGTGCCAGCAGCCAAGCGGCGGTAGCTCCGGAGACCCAGTACTTC. Its protein product is CASSQAAVAPETQYF. Variable domain in full (rest from reference TRBV14 and TRBJ2-5): EAGVTQFPSHSVIEKGQTVTLRCDPISGHDNLYWYRRVMGKEIKFLLHFVKESKQDESGMPNNRFLAERTGGTYSTLKVQPAELEDSGVYFCASSQAAVAPETQYFGPGTRLLVL.

This clone appeared a few times. This rearrangement joins TRBV19 to TRBJ1-1; no clear D. V was pared by 6 bases and J by 1 base, with 6 bases between. This CDR3 is built from 12 residues. CDR1 is LNHDA and CDR2 is SQIVND in the germline V gene (reference sequence). CDR3 amino acids: CASRRRNTEAFF. The CDR3 nucleotides are TGTGCCAGTAGGAGGAGGAACACTGAAGCTTTCTTT. The whole variable domain, remainder taken from reference TRBV19 and TRBJ1-1, is DGGITQSPKYLFRKEGQNVTLSCEQNLNHDAMYWYRQDPGQGLRLIYYSQIVNDFQKGDIAEGYSVSREKKESFPLTVTSAQKNPTAFYLCASRRRNTEAFFGQGTRLTVV.

J is TRBJ1-2 and V is TRBV30; TRBD1 agrees at 7 bases. The V segment lost 0 bases and the J segment 4 bases; nucleotides outside the gene matches: 11. The CDR3 is 16 residues long. Germline loops: CDR1 GTSNPN, CDR2 SVGIG (reference sequence). CDR3 in amino acids: CAWSVWQGVFSYGYTF. Written as DNA, the CDR3 is TGTGCCTGGAGTGTGTGGCAGGGGGTCTTCAGCTATGGCTACACCTTC.

The J gene is TRBJ2-2, the V gene TRBV28; D call uncertain. CDR3 size: 12 residues. With 4 bases removed from V and 5 bases from J, the gap between germline ends came to 5 bases. Germline V gene data show CDR1 as MDHEN and CDR2 as SYDVKM. In DNA, the CDR3 is TGTGCCAGCAGTTCTAGAACCGGGGAGCTGTTTTTT. Encoded protein: CASSSRTGELFF. Full variable domain (rest looked up from reference TRBV28 and TRBJ2-2): DVKVTQSSRYLVKRTGEKVFLECVQDMDHENMFWYRQDPGLGLRLIYFSYDVKMKEKGDIPEGYSVSREKKERFSLILESASTNQTSMYLCASSSRTGELFFGEGSRLTVL.

J is TRBJ2-5 and V is TRBV6-1; 8 bases map to TRBD2. Trimming took 7 bases from V and 1 from J; bases not matched to a gene: 8. The CDR3 contains 15 residues. Germline V gene sequence: CDR1 MNHNS, CDR2 SASEGT. The CDR3 bases are TGTGCCAGCAACGGGAGGGTTAGGGGCCAAGAGACCCAGTACTTC. Its translation: CASNGRVRGQETQYF.

The V call is TRBV30, the J call TRBJ2-3, with D uncertain. In germline, CDR1 is GTSNPN, CDR2 SVGIG (reference sequence). There are 12 residues in the CDR3. Trimming stripped 8 bases from V and 5 bases from J, with 14 bases between. CDR3 DNA: TGTGCCCTTTCGAGTCCAGGAGATACGCAGTATTTT. This gives the protein CALSSPGDTQYF.

V and J are TRBV15 and TRBJ2-7; the D gene is possibly TRBD1 (6 bases). V shed 3 bases and J shed 3 bases, with 21 bases lying between them. The CDR3 consists of 17 residues. Germline V lookup: CDR1 LNHNV, CDR2 YYDKDF (reference sequence). The CDR3 reads CATSRAGGLGTGYEQYF. CDR3 nucleotide sequence: TGTGCCACCAGCAGGGCTGGGGGCCTCGGCACCGGCTACGAGCAGTACTTC.

This clone turned up a few times. The V call is TRBV9, the J call TRBJ2-7; TRBD2 aligns across 8 bases. The CDR3 contains 15 residues. Germline V lookup: CDR1 SGDLS, CDR2 YYNGEE. J was trimmed by 2 bases and V by 3 bases; bases with no gene match: 7. CDR3 protein: CASSGVSGDTYEQYF. CDR3 bases: TGTGCCAGCAGCGGTGTTAGCGGGGACACCTACGAGCAGTACTTC.

The chain links TRBV5-1 to TRBJ1-2; 7 nucleotides match TRBD1. The V gene's germline CDR1 is SGHRS and CDR2 YFSETQ. Trimming at V came to 3 bases and at J to 5 bases, leaving 7 bases not matched to a gene. The CDR3 is 14 amino acids. The CDR3 sequence is CASSWGTGEYGYTF. CDR3 in DNA: TGCGCCAGCAGCTGGGGCACAGGGGAATATGGCTACACCTTC.

The chain carries TRBV7-9 and TRBJ1-6; D not certain. Trimming took 3 bases from V and 2 from J, leaving 5 bases between them. CDR1 SEHNR and CDR2 FQNEAQ come from the germline V gene (reference sequence). The CDR3 runs to 14 residues. CDR3: CASSFGTYNSPLHF. The DNA of the CDR3 is TGTGCCAGCAGCTTCGGGACCTATAATTCACCCCTCCACTTT.

The rearrangement joins TRBV7-6 to TRBJ2-2; 7 nucleotides line up with TRBD2. With 0 bases clipped from V and 2 bases from J, the junction kept 9 bases outside the gene matches. Looked up from germline, CDR1 is SGHVS and CDR2 is FNYEAQ. The CDR3 loop spans 18 amino acids. The CDR3 sequence: CASSLALRGGPNTGELFF. The CDR3 coding sequence is TGTGCCAGCAGCTTAGCATTGCGGGGAGGGCCCAACACCGGGGAGCTGTTTTTT.

This chain joins TRBV25-1 and TRBJ1-2; D uncertain. This CDR3 region has 14 residues. V lost 4 bases to trimming and J lost 4 bases, with 13 bases between them. The germline CDR1 and CDR2 sequences are MGHDK and SYGVNS. The CDR3 is CASSAGFFLYGYTF. The CDR3, as DNA: TGTGCCAGCAGTGCTGGCTTCTTCCTCTATGGCTACACCTTC.

This clone was counted a single time. V is TRBV7-6 and J is TRBJ2-1; 7 nucleotides line up with TRBD2. Trimming took 5 bases from V and 2 from J; bases not matched to a gene: 6. CDR3 size: 15 residues. Germline V gene sequence: CDR1 SGHVS, CDR2 FNYEAQ. For the CDR3, the DNA is TGTGCCAGCAGCCCGTTCCGGGGGGCCTACAATGAGCAGTTCTTC. It encodes CASSPFRGAYNEQFF.

The V and J genes are TRBV7-6 and TRBJ2-3; 9 nucleotides align to TRBD2. Germline-derived CDR1 and CDR2 are SGHVS and FNYEAQ. This CDR3 is built from 15 residues. The V gene end was trimmed by 3 bases and the J gene end by 5 bases; junction bases not matched to a gene: 6. CDR3 sequence reads: CASSLAAGGRDTQYF. In DNA form, the CDR3 reads TGTGCCAGCAGCTTGGCAGCGGGGGGTCGAGATACGCAGTATTTT.

The chain couples TRBV28 to TRBJ1-2; 11 bases line up with TRBD1. The trim removed 4 bases at V and 2 bases at J, leaving 9 bases unmatched. The CDR3 totals 17 residues. CDR1 is MDHEN, CDR2 SYDVKM, per germline. In nucleotides, the CDR3 is TGTGCCAGCAGTTCAGGACAGGGGGCGTTTAAGAACTATGGCTACACCTTC. It yields the protein CASSSGQGAFKNYGYTF.

This chain connects TRBV7-9 to TRBJ2-7; TRBD2 aligns across 8 bases. The V and J ends lost 5 bases and 4 bases, in that order; junction bases with no gene match: 7. The germline V gene has CDR1 SEHNR and CDR2 FQNEAQ (reference sequence). The CDR3 is made up of 14 amino acids. The CDR3 sequence: CASSGTSSTYEQYF. DNA of the CDR3: TGTGCCAGCAGCGGGACTAGTTCCACTTACGAGCAGTACTTC.

The chain couples TRBV4-2 to TRBJ1-2; D perhaps matches TRBD1 (5 bases). Trimming removed 0 bases at V and 2 bases at J, with 19 bases between. The CDR3 consists of 18 residues. The germline CDR1 and CDR2 sequences are LGHNA and YNFKEQ. The CDR3: CASSQDTQGVVENYGYTF. The CDR3 region has the DNA TGTGCCAGCAGCCAAGACACCCAGGGTGTGGTGGAAAACTATGGCTACACCTTC.

About this clone: The same CDR3 can be traced to other DNA sequences in this sample. The chain links TRBV9 to TRBJ2-3; D is unclear. CDR1 and CDR2 (germline): SGDLS, YYNGEE. CDR3 length: 12 amino acids. Trimming removed 4 bases from V and 0 bases from J, with 3 bases in between. CDR3 DNA: TGTGCCAGCAGCCTGAGCACAGATACGCAGTATTTT. It translates to CASSLSTDTQYF.

The table lists this clone with a few counts. The chain couples TRBV5-1 to TRBJ2-7; D is perhaps TRBD2 (6 bases). Germline V gene data show CDR1 as SGHRS and CDR2 as YFSETQ. Trimming pared 2 bases from V and 1 base from J, leaving 10 bases between. This CDR3 comprises 14 residues. The DNA for the CDR3 is TGCGCCAGCAGCTTTGAGCGGGCTTCCTACGAGCAGTACTTC. This gives the protein CASSFERASYEQYF.

V and J are TRBV7-6 and TRBJ2-7, with 7 bases fitting TRBD1. This CDR3 region has 16 residues. V trimming: 2 bases; J trimming: 2 bases; junction bases outside the gene matches: 9. Germline V gene sequence: CDR1 SGHVS, CDR2 FNYEAQ. For the CDR3, the DNA is TGTGCCAGCAGCTTAAACTCAGGGGGAAGGGCCTACGAGCAGTACTTC. It encodes CASSLNSGGRAYEQYF.

This clone was counted a few times. Here the CDR3 reads CASSPGGQGNQPQHF. Written as DNA, the CDR3 is TGTGCCAGCTCACCAGGGGGACAGGGGAATCAGCCCCAGCATTTT. V is TRBV18 and J is TRBJ1-5, with 10 bases matching TRBD1. This CDR3 has 15 amino acids. Per the germline V gene, CDR1 is KGHSH and CDR2 is LQKENI. J gave up 4 bases and V 2 bases, and 2 bases lay outside the gene matches.